This paragraph covers one T cell receptor (beta chain) sequence. Its antigen is still unknown. The UMIs contained a 6-nucleotide sample barcode. They were added by template switching during cDNA synthesis. TCRdb re-called the 5' RACE reads; every CDR3 protein appears as one record, without DNA. Seen in this sample are over 200,000 distinct CDR3 sequences; the ten most common clones hold 7.7%. This sample stems from a study of monozygotic twins with inflammatory bowel disease. Whole-study findings and limits: By inverse Simpson index, TCRbeta diversity was lower in IBD patients than in healthy co-twins. Discordant twins showed the same repertoire similarity as concordant twins, possibly from limited power.

Specimen: blood. The TCR comes from a human donor with ulcerative colitis or Crohn's disease, or a healthy co-twin of an affected twin (not recorded which).

CDR3 residues: CASSEGTGRFNEKLFF. V is TRBV25-1 and J is TRBJ1-4; TCRdb picks TRBD1, but there is no DNA to check that call. This CDR3 has 16 amino acids. Germline V CDR1 and CDR2: MGHDK, SYGVNS.